The subject of this entry is one T cell receptor beta chain. Original data processing: The authors estimated nucleated cell counts from reference gene primer amplification. Measured with immunoSEQ multiplex PCR; TCRdb has only the in-frame clones, and not every one. The V and J calls and clone size come from that table; D and trimming were worked out from the DNA. The table records more than 200,000 clones, 84% of them present only once. The data were taken from a study of blood T cell repertoires in COVID-19. The overall study: Sites in the United States, Italy and Spain provided acute and convalescent COVID-19 samples.

During active infection, Seattle patients enrolled and were then monitored through disease. The CDR3 consists of 15 residues. Between the trimmed V and J ends, which lost 4 bases and 1 base, there was a span of 14 bases. The V gene's germline CDR1 is SGHTS and CDR2 YDEGEE. The receptor's source is a woman of 80 years or more with COVID-19, enrolled during active disease. The chain has TRBV5-8 and TRBJ1-1; D gene unclear. The material sequenced was peripheral blood. The CDR3 is CASSPRPGSNTEAFF. In DNA, the CDR3 is TGTGCCAGCAGCCCCCGCCCAGGATCGAACACTGAAGCTTTCTTT.